The TCR beta chain under discussion was sequenced for a study of T-cell reconstitution after alpha-beta-depleted transplantation in children. Trimming shortened V by 3 bases and J by 0 bases, and 6 bases separated the two germline ends. Germline CDR1 reads MDHEN; CDR2 reads SYDVKM. The CDR3 is 14 amino acids. Unique molecular identifiers featured in how the TCRbeta library was prepared. MiXCR was run by TCRdb on the PCR reads, yielding one entry per CDR3 protein. The table records approximately 300,000 distinct CDR3 sequences, 6.5% to 9% of them present only once. General study results and limits: Diversity and T-cell counts at one year after transplant derived mostly from new T cells. Recipient T cells and thymic progenitors that survived gave rise to the high TCRbeta diversity observed at day 60 in some patients. The origin of alpha-beta T cells about two months after transplant was reportedly several hundred expanded graft clones.

This clonotype was picked up many times. What it recognizes is unknown. The sequence came from a female patient aged 2-9 years who had a stem cell transplant for Fanconi anemia, so the T cells may come from the graft donor. V is TRBV28 and J is TRBJ2-1; D gene ambiguous. The specimen was peripheral blood, collected 360 days after TCRalphabeta/CD19-depleted stem cell transplant. This CDR3 reads CASSLVGSYNEQFF. The CDR3, as DNA: TGTGCCAGCAGTTTGGTTGGCTCCTACAATGAGCAGTTCTTC.